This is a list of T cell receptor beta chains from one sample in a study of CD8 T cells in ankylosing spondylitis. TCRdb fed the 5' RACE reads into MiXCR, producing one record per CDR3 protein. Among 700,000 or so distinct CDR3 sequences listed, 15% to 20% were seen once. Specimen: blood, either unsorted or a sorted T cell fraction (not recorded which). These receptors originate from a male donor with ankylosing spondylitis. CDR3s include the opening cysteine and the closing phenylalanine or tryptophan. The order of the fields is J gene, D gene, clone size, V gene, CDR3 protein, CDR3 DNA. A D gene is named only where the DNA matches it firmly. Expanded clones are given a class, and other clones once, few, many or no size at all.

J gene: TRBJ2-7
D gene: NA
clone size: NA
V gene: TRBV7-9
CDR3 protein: CASSQRDIPYEQYF
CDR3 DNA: TGTGCCAGCAGCCAGCGGGACATTCCCTACGAGCAGTACTTC

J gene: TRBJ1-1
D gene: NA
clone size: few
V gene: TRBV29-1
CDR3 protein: CSGVRMNTEAFF
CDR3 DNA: TGCAGCGGTGTACGCATGAACACTGAAGCTTTCTTT

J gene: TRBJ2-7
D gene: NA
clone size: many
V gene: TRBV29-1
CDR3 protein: CSALRGTNYEQYF
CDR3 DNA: TGCAGCGCCCTCAGGGGAACCAACTACGAGCAGTACTTC

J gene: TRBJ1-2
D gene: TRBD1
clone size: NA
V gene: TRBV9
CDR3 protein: CASSVGQGAGGYTF
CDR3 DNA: TGTGCCAGCAGCGTAGGACAGGGGGCAGGTGGCTACACCTTC

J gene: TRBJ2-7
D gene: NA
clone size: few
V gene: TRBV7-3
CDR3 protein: CASSLRGDSYEQYF
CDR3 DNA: TGTGCCAGCAGCTTACGGGGCGACTCCTACGAGCAGTACTTC

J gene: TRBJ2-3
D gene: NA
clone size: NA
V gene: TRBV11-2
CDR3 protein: CASSSGFSTDTQYF
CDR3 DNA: TGTGCCAGCAGCTCCGGGTTCAGCACAGATACGCAGTATTTT

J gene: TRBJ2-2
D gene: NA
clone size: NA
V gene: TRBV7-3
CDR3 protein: CASGLLGNTGELFF
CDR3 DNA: TGTGCCAGCGGCTTACTGGGGAACACCGGGGAGCTGTTTTTT

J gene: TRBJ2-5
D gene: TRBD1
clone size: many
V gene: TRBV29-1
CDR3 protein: CSAMQGAGETQYF
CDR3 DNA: TGCAGCGCCATGCAGGGGGCGGGAGAGACCCAGTACTTC

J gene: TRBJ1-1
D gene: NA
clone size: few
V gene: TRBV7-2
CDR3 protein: CASSLNRPEAFF
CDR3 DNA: TGTGCCAGCAGCTTAAATAGACCTGAAGCTTTCTTT

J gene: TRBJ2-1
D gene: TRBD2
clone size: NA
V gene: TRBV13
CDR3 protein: CASSFLSGTSGEDEQFF
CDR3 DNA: TGTGCCAGCAGCTTCCTATCCGGGACTAGCGGGGAGGATGAGCAGTTCTTC

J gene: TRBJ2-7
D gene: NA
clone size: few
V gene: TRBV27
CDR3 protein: CASSSGLTYEQYF
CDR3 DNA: TGTGCCAGCAGTTCAGGACTAACCTACGAGCAGTACTTC

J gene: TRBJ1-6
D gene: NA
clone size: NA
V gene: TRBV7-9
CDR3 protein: CASSLAPGPGPLHF
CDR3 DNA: TGTGCCAGCAGCTTAGCCCCGGGACCTGGCCCCCTCCACTTT

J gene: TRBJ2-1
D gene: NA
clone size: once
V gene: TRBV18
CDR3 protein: CASSPTGPGVSYNEQFF
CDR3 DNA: TGTGCCAGCTCACCCACAGGGCCAGGAGTCTCCTACAATGAGCAGTTCTTC

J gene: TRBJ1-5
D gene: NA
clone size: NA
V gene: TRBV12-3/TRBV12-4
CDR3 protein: CASRSTGLVDQPQHF
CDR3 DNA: TGTGCCAGCAGGTCAACAGGGTTGGTAGATCAGCCCCAGCATTTT

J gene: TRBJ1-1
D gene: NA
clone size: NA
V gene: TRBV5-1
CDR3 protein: CASNLDGVYTEAFF
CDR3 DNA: TGCGCCAGCAACTTGGATGGGGTTTATACTGAAGCTTTCTTT

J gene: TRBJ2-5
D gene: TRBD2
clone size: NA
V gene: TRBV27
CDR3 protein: CASSSIAGEETQYF
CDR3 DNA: TGTGCCAGCAGTTCTATAGCGGGGGAAGAGACCCAGTACTTC

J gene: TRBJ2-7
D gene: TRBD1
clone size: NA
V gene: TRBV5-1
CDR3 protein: CASSSYGQGAYEQYF
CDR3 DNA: TGCGCCAGCAGCTCTTACGGACAGGGGGCGTACGAGCAGTACTTC

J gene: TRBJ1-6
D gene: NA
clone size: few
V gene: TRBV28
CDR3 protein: CASSDRSYNSPLHF
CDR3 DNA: TGTGCCAGCAGCGACAGGTCGTATAATTCACCCCTCCACTTT

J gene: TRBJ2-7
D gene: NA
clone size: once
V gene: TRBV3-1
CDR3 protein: CASSQKASGYEQYF
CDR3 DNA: TGTGCCAGCAGCCAAAAGGCTAGTGGCTACGAGCAGTACTTC

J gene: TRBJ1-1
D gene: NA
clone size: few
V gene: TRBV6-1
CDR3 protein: CASELGGNTEAFF
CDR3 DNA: TGTGCCAGTGAACTCGGAGGGAACACTGAAGCTTTCTTT

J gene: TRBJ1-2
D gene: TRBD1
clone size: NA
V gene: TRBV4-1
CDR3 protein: CASSQEVRQGYGYTF
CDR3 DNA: TGCGCCAGCAGCCAAGAGGTTAGACAGGGCTATGGCTACACCTTC

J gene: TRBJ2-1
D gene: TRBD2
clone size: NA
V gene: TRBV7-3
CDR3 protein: CTSSPLGLAGGNNEQFF
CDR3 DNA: TGTACCAGCAGTCCACTAGGGCTAGCGGGGGGGAACAATGAGCAGTTCTTC

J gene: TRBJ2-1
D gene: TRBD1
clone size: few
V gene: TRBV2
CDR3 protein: CASSWATGQGRDEQFF
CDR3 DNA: TGTGCCAGCAGTTGGGCAACGGGACAGGGGAGGGATGAGCAGTTCTTC